This T cell receptor (beta chain) was documented in a study of vaccination and CD4 T cells after COVID-19. Looking at the study overall: Overlapping spike peptides served as the stimulus for the cells. These peptides came from SARS-CoV-2 and from the common cold coronaviruses HCoV-NL63, HCoV-OC43 and HCoV-229E.

The treatment: roughly 10-day PBMC culture with coronavirus spike peptide pools or control peptides (ViraFEST assay). A few million PBMCs per well were cultured with roughly 10 IU/ml IL-2 and about 10 ug/ml peptide pools. The CDR3 extends over 13 amino acids. V was cut by 0 bases and J by 4 bases, with 9 bases left in between. Looked up from germline, CDR1 is DFQATT and CDR2 is SNEGSKA (reference sequence). This clonotype showed up just a few times. Its specificity is unknown. The Oncomine TCR Beta short-read assay was applied to DNA of cultured CD4+ T cells. TCRdb re-analysed the PCR reads in MiXCR, keeping a single row per CDR3 protein. The sample contains roughly 8,700 distinct CDR3 sequences, 20% to 25% of which appear only once.

The genes are TRBV20-1 and TRBJ1-1; D gene ambiguous. The clonotype was recovered from a human donor with COVID-19. The sample was cultured CD4+ T cells from blood. This CDR3 reads CSARDSGSTEAFF. The CDR3 DNA sequence: TGCAGTGCTAGAGATTCGGGGTCCACTGAAGCTTTCTTT.